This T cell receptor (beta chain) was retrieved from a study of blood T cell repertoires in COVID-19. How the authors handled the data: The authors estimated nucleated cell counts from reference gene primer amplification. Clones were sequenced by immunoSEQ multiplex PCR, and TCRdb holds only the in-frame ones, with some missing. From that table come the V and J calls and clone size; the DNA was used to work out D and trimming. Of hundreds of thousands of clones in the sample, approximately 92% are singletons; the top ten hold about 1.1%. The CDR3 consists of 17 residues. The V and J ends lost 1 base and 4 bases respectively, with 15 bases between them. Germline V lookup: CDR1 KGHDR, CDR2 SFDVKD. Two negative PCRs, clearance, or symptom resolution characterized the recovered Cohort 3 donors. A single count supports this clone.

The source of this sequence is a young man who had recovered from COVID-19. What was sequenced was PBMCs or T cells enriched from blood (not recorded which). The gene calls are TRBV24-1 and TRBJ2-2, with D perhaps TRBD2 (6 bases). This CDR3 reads CATSDFEGGMGTGELFF. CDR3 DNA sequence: TGTGCCACCAGTGATTTTGAGGGCGGGATGGGCACCGGGGAGCTGTTTTTT.